These T cell receptor beta chains were read from a single sample in a study of T cells in Graves' hyperthyroidism and ophthalmopathy. TCRdb processed the multiplex PCR reads anew with MiXCR; each CDR3 protein has one entry. The profile shows fewer than 450,000 distinct CDR3 sequences, over 11% of them singletons. Sequencing was done on a sample of blood. The receptors were sampled from a man between 50 and 59 years old with Graves' ophthalmopathy. The CDR3 runs from the conserved cysteine through the conserved F or W. A D gene is named only where the DNA matches it firmly. Where a row states a size, it is once, few, many or the class of an expanded clone; other rows omit it.

length,size,V,D,J,CDR3,DNA
16,NA,TRBV27,NA,TRBJ1-1,CASSRPSQGSNTEAFF,TGTGCCAGCAGTCGCCCTTCACAGGGATCGAACACTGAAGCTTTCTTT
14,few,TRBV18,NA,TRBJ2-1,CASSPLPEGSGQFF,TGTGCCAGCTCACCACTCCCCGAGGGCTCGGGGCAGTTCTTC
10,many,TRBV3-1,NA,TRBJ2-7,CASSQYEQYF,TGTGCCAGCAGCCAATACGAGCAGTACTTC
15,NA,TRBV28,NA,TRBJ1-4,CASSFSSLGNEKLFF,TGTGCCAGCAGTTTTTCGTCGTTGGGTAATGAAAAACTGTTTTTT
16,NA,TRBV6-5,TRBD1,TRBJ2-1,CASSSSGTASYNEQFF,TGTGCCAGCAGTTCCTCCGGGACAGCCTCCTACAATGAGCAGTTCTTC
16,many,TRBV3-1,TRBD2,TRBJ2-5,CASSRTSGAPGETQYF,TGTGCCAGCAGCCGGACTAGCGGGGCCCCGGGGGAGACCCAGTACTTC
20,many,TRBV11-2,TRBD2,TRBJ2-7,CASSLVPVREEGGDPYEQYF,TGTGCCAGCAGCTTAGTCCCAGTGCGGGAGGAGGGAGGAGACCCCTACGAGCAGTACTTC
14,NA,TRBV9,TRBD1,TRBJ1-5,CASSPGGAGQPQHF,TGTGCCAGCAGCCCAGGGGGCGCAGGGCAGCCCCAGCATTTT
15,many,TRBV18,TRBD1,TRBJ1-1,CASSPARGQNTEAFF,TGTGCCAGCTCACCAGCCAGGGGGCAGAACACTGAAGCTTTCTTT
13,few,TRBV29-1,NA,TRBJ2-1,CSVPRDPHNEQFF,TGCAGCGTTCCCCGGGACCCTCACAATGAGCAGTTCTTC
16,few,TRBV20-1,NA,TRBJ2-1,CSARDLRGAGANEQFF,TGCAGTGCTAGAGATCTTCGAGGGGCCGGGGCCAATGAGCAGTTCTTC
15,many,TRBV9,NA,TRBJ2-7,CASSVGPGEPYEQYF,TGTGCCAGCAGCGTAGGCCCCGGCGAACCTTACGAGCAGTACTTC
16,many,TRBV12-3/TRBV12-4,NA,TRBJ2-2,CASSSAVVGLTGELFF,TGTGCCAGCAGTTCAGCGGTGGTGGGTCTCACCGGGGAGCTGTTTTTT
14,many,TRBV11-2,NA,TRBJ2-1,CASSLGISLDEQFF,TGTGCCAGCAGCTTAGGAATTAGTTTAGATGAGCAGTTCTTC
15,many,TRBV13,NA,TRBJ2-2,CASSSRNDLTGELFF,TGTGCCAGCAGCTCCCGAAATGACCTCACCGGGGAGCTGTTTTTT
17,few,TRBV29-1,TRBD2,TRBJ2-1,CSVEVGLLAGPYNEQFF,TGCAGCGTTGAAGTAGGTCTGCTAGCGGGTCCCTACAATGAGCAGTTCTTC
15,few,TRBV9,TRBD2,TRBJ2-1,CASSVGVAGDNEQFF,TGTGCCAGCAGCGTAGGGGTAGCGGGGGATAATGAGCAGTTCTTC
15,many,TRBV6-5,NA,TRBJ2-7,CASSYRGTRSYEQYF,TGTGCCAGCAGTTATCGGGGGACCCGATCCTACGAGCAGTACTTC
14,many,TRBV12-3/TRBV12-4,NA,TRBJ1-1,CASNYRGANTEAFF,TGTGCCAGCAATTACCGGGGGGCGAACACTGAAGCTTTCTTT
15,many,TRBV28,TRBD1,TRBJ2-3,CASRERQGGKDTQYF,TGTGCCAGCAGAGAAAGACAGGGTGGGAAAGATACGCAGTATTTT
16,NA,TRBV20-1,TRBD2,TRBJ2-5,CSARDSLAGRQETQYF,TGCAGTGCTAGAGATAGTTTAGCGGGGCGACAAGAGACCCAGTACTTC
17,NA,TRBV27,NA,TRBJ2-1,CASSPPPGVSAYNEQFF,TGTGCCAGCAGTCCCCCTCCCGGGGTATCGGCCTACAATGAGCAGTTCTTC
13,few,TRBV25-1,TRBD1,TRBJ1-2,CASSAGQVLGYTF,TGTGCCAGCAGTGCGGGACAGGTCCTAGGCTACACCTTC
16,many,TRBV6-1,TRBD2,TRBJ2-7,CASSEGLAGDLYEQYF,TGTGCCAGCAGTGAAGGTCTCGCGGGAGACCTCTACGAGCAGTACTTC
16,NA,TRBV13,NA,TRBJ2-3,CASSSGVENRLDTQYF,TGTGCCAGCAGCTCGGGGGTAGAGAATAGACTAGATACGCAGTATTTT
11,many,TRBV28,NA,TRBJ2-1,CASSSRNEQFF,TGTGCCAGCAGTTCCCGCAATGAGCAGTTCTTC
12,few,TRBV29-1,TRBD1,TRBJ1-5,CSIRQGGQPQHF,TGCAGCATTCGACAGGGGGGACAGCCCCAGCATTTT
18,few,TRBV27,NA,TRBJ2-1,CASSQGGAVRLTYNEQFF,TGTGCCAGCAGTCAAGGGGGGGCCGTAAGGTTGACCTACAATGAGCAGTTCTTC
11,NA,TRBV29-1,NA,TRBJ1-1,CSVLRGTEAFF,TGCAGCGTTCTGAGGGGGACTGAAGCTTTCTTT
13,many,TRBV5-1,NA,TRBJ2-5,CASSVYSGETQYF,TGCGCCAGCAGCGTCTACAGCGGGGAGACCCAGTACTTC
12,few,TRBV2,NA,TRBJ1-2,CASSSYNYGYTF,TGTGCCAGCAGTAGTTACAACTATGGCTACACCTTC
13,NA,TRBV11-2,NA,TRBJ1-4,CASSFRTNEKLFF,TGTGCCAGCAGCTTCCGGACTAATGAAAAACTGTTTTTT
16,many,TRBV7-3,NA,TRBJ2-1,CASSDPSARSYNEQFF,TGTGCCAGCAGCGATCCTAGCGCCCGCTCCTACAATGAGCAGTTCTTC
15,many,TRBV18,NA,TRBJ2-7,CASSPPSGARYEQYF,TGTGCCAGCTCACCACCGTCAGGGGCACGCTACGAGCAGTACTTC
18,NA,TRBV30,NA,TRBJ1-6,CAWSVRRTPEFYNSPLHF,TGTGCCTGGAGTGTACGAAGGACACCCGAATTCTATAATTCACCCCTCCACTTT
13,many,TRBV7-2,NA,TRBJ2-5,CASSQQREETQYF,TGTGCCAGCAGCCAACAGCGGGAAGAGACCCAGTACTTC
16,few,TRBV5-6,NA,TRBJ2-3,CASSLVGSRSTDTQYF,TGTGCCAGCAGCTTGGTTGGTAGTCGATCCACAGATACGCAGTATTTT
17,many,TRBV12-5,NA,TRBJ2-1,CASGLKLAFNPYNEQFF,TGTGCTAGTGGTTTGAAGCTAGCGTTCAACCCCTACAATGAGCAGTTCTTC
13,few,TRBV29-1,TRBD1,TRBJ1-4,CSARDRVDEKLFF,TGCAGCGCCCGGGACAGGGTCGATGAAAAACTGTTTTTT
16,NA,TRBV4-1,TRBD2,TRBJ2-2,CASSQLPGGSVGELFF,TGCGCCAGCAGCCAATTGCCCGGCGGGAGCGTCGGGGAGCTGTTTTTT
18,many,TRBV18,TRBD1,TRBJ1-1,CASSPPTGGGRWSTEAFF,TGTGCCAGCTCACCACCCACAGGGGGCGGGCGTTGGAGCACTGAAGCTTTCTTT
13,few,TRBV24-1,NA,TRBJ1-2,CATSGDGLYGYTF,TGTGCCACCAGTGGGGACGGACTCTATGGCTACACCTTC
14,few,TRBV2,TRBD1,TRBJ2-7,CASGAWGTGSEQYF,TGTGCCAGCGGCGCTTGGGGGACAGGGTCCGAGCAGTACTTC
11,NA,TRBV29-1,NA,TRBJ2-1,CSVGGGGGQFF,TGCAGCGTTGGGGGAGGGGGGGGGCAGTTCTTC
17,NA,TRBV28,NA,TRBJ2-1,CASSFHIAESSYNEQFF,TGTGCCAGCAGTTTCCATATAGCGGAAAGCTCCTACAATGAGCAGTTCTTC
14,many,TRBV30,NA,TRBJ1-2,CAWSVASAYYGYTF,TGTGCCTGGAGTGTAGCATCAGCTTACTATGGCTACACCTTC
15,few,TRBV24-1,NA,TRBJ2-2,CATSDLGQHTGELFF,TGTGCCACCAGTGATTTGGGCCAACACACCGGGGAGCTGTTTTTT
14,many,TRBV24-1,NA,TRBJ2-7,CATPPNRAKEEQYF,TGTGCCACTCCTCCCAATCGGGCCAAGGAGGAGCAGTACTTC
14,few,TRBV19,NA,TRBJ2-1,CASSMGDRTGEQFF,TGTGCCAGTAGTATGGGGGATAGGACCGGTGAGCAGTTCTTC
13,few,TRBV5-6,NA,TRBJ2-1,CASSPPDSNEQFF,TGTGCCAGCAGCCCACCGGACAGCAATGAGCAGTTCTTC
14,NA,TRBV28,NA,TRBJ1-1,CASSLYRYNTEAFF,TGTGCCAGCAGCCTATACAGGTATAACACTGAAGCTTTCTTT
12,many,TRBV24-1,NA,TRBJ2-4,CATSSTGNIQYF,TGTGCCACCAGTTCTACAGGGAACATTCAGTACTTC
14,many,TRBV6-1,TRBD1,TRBJ1-2,CASSSGQGSYGYTF,TGTGCCAGCAGCTCCGGACAGGGGAGCTATGGCTACACCTTC
15,many,TRBV5-6,NA,TRBJ2-1,CASSYPRRRAYEQFF,TGTGCCAGCAGCTACCCCCGTCGGAGGGCCTATGAGCAGTTCTTC
13,few,TRBV28,NA,TRBJ1-5,CASSSGPHQPQHF,TGTGCCAGCAGTAGCGGGCCCCATCAGCCCCAGCATTTT
14,many,TRBV18,TRBD1,TRBJ1-2,CASSPDRGNYGYTF,TGTGCCAGCTCACCGGACAGGGGCAACTATGGCTACACCTTC
17,many,TRBV3-1,NA,TRBJ2-2,CASSEPPGPNVPGELFF,TGTGCCAGCTCGGAACCTCCGGGACCCAATGTCCCCGGGGAGCTGTTTTTT
15,NA,TRBV19,TRBD1,TRBJ1-1,CASSLTQGANTEAFF,TGTGCCAGTAGTTTAACACAGGGGGCGAACACTGAAGCTTTCTTT
17,few,TRBV3-1,NA,TRBJ2-2,CASKNFRTGPYTGELFF,TGTGCCAGCAAAAACTTCAGAACAGGACCTTACACCGGGGAGCTGTTTTTT